Listed below are T cell receptor beta chains from one sample, sequenced in a study of T cell repertoires in cytomegalovirus infection. These receptors have no identified antigens. Via MiXCR, TCRdb re-called the reads, giving one row per CDR3 protein. The sample contains some 800,000 distinct CDR3 sequences, roughly 28% of which appear only once. This material consisted of cultured CD8+ T cells from PBMCs, taken from culture after CMV antigen stimulation. The receptors were gathered from a human donor in good health (CMV status not recorded). Some clones in this sample may be carry-over from other donors' samples. Both conserved end residues are part of each CDR3. Fields, in order: clone size, J gene, V gene, D gene, CDR3 DNA, CDR3 protein. D genes are given only for firm matches. Size values are once, few and many counts, or a class for expanded clones, and some rows have none.

>NA|TRBJ2-5|TRBV5-1|TRBD2
TGCGCCAGCAGCTTCCCCCCAGCGGGGCTTCAAGAGACCCAGTACTTC
CASSFPPAGLQETQYF
>few|TRBJ1-1|TRBV27|NA
TGTGCCAGTAGTTGGGGCGGGGTCAACACTGAAGCTTTCTTT
CASSWGGVNTEAFF
>many|TRBJ1-2|TRBV7-2|NA
TGTGCCAGCAGCCCGACCAGACAGGAGAACTATGGCTACACCTTC
CASSPTRQENYGYTF
>NA|TRBJ1-5|TRBV19|NA
TGTGCCAGTAGTAGGGGGCTCCAGTCCCAGCATTTT
CASSRGLQSQHF
>NA|TRBJ1-1|TRBV7-6|TRBD1
TGTGCCAGCAGCCCGCCCAAGGCCCGGACAGGGAGTGGCACTGAAGCTTTCTTT
CASSPPKARTGSGTEAFF
>NA|TRBJ2-5|TRBV6-2/TRBV6-3|NA
TGTGCCAGCAGCCGAACCAGGGGGGGGCCCCAGGAGACCCAGTACTTC
CASSRTRGGPQETQYF
>NA|TRBJ2-1|TRBV7-9|NA
TGTGCCAGCAGCCGGGACGGGCTATACAATGAGCAGTTCTTC
CASSRDGLYNEQFF
>NA|TRBJ2-5|TRBV12-5|NA
TGTGCTAGTGGTTTGTTCACAGGGGAGGGAGAGACCCAGTACTTC
CASGLFTGEGETQYF
>many|TRBJ1-1|TRBV7-6|NA
TGTGCCAGCAGCTTAGGACAGAGTTCAAACACTGAAGCTTTCTTT
CASSLGQSSNTEAFF
>NA|TRBJ2-2|TRBV10-3|TRBD2
TGTGCCATCAGGACGGGACTAGCGGGGGGGCCGAACACCGGGGAGCTGTTTTTT
CAIRTGLAGGPNTGELFF
>NA|TRBJ1-1|TRBV4-1|NA
TGCGCCAGCAGCCAAGATGGGACCCCTGAAGCTTTCTTT
CASSQDGTPEAFF
>NA|TRBJ2-3|TRBV6-2/TRBV6-3|NA
TGTGCCAGCAGTTACGGGCTTCAAGTCAGCTTCGGTAGCACAGATACGCAGTATTTT
CASSYGLQVSFGSTDTQYF
>many|TRBJ2-7|TRBV4-1|TRBD1
TGCGCCAGCAGCCTCGGACAGGGGGTGCCCTTTGAGCAGTACTTC
CASSLGQGVPFEQYF
>few|TRBJ2-1|TRBV11-2|NA
TGTGCCAGCAGCTTAAATGCTCCTACCAGCTCCTACAATGAGCAGTTCTTC
CASSLNAPTSSYNEQFF
>few|TRBJ1-2|TRBV15|NA
TGTGCCACCAGCGGACTGGACGGTTCATTGACTAACTATGGCTACACCTTC
CATSGLDGSLTNYGYTF
>NA|TRBJ2-7|TRBV5-4|NA
TGTGCCAGCAGCTTGAAAGGGTTCGGCTACGAGCAGTACTTC
CASSLKGFGYEQYF
>few|TRBJ1-5|TRBV5-4|NA
TGTGCCAGCAGCCCCTACGGATCCGGGACTAATCAGCCCCAGCATTTT
CASSPYGSGTNQPQHF
>few|TRBJ1-2|TRBV5-4|NA
TGTGCCTATAGCGGTCAGGAATATGGCTACACCTTC
CAYSGQEYGYTF
>NA|TRBJ1-2|TRBV15|NA
TGTGCCACCAGCAGAGATTATCCCTCCCTGAGGGATAATGGCTACACCTTC
CATSRDYPSLRDNGYTF
>NA|TRBJ2-3|TRBV7-6|TRBD2
TGTGCCAGCAGCCAGGGACTAGCGGGGGGACCCTTCGATACGCAGTATTTT
CASSQGLAGGPFDTQYF
>NA|TRBJ2-1|TRBV19|TRBD2
TGTGCCAGTAGGGGTGGACTAGCGGCTATGAATGAGCAGTTCTTC
CASRGGLAAMNEQFF
>NA|TRBJ2-5|TRBV27|NA
TGTGCCAGCAGTTTAATCATGACAGAGGCCCAGTACTTC
CASSLIMTEAQYF
>NA|TRBJ2-2|TRBV24-1|TRBD1
TGTGCCACCAGCCCCACGGACAGGGGAATCACCGGGGAGCTGTTTTTT
CATSPTDRGITGELFF